This is a list of T cell receptor beta chains from one sample in a study of T cell changes during pregnancy in multiple sclerosis. The method was immunoSEQ multiplex PCR; TCRdb's version includes in-frame clones alone and lacks a portion of them. The table includes roughly 84,000 clones, around 93% detected once. Source: peripheral blood, taken in the third trimester of pregnancy. The receptors stem from a female donor in good health, enrolled as a control in a pregnancy study. The CDR3 runs from the conserved cysteine through the conserved F or W.

j_gene: TRBJ1-4; v_gene: TRBV6-1; CDR3aa: CASSFGQGALEKLFF
j_gene: TRBJ2-2; v_gene: TRBV5-1; CDR3aa: CASSLQGRAGELFF
j_gene: TRBJ2-3; v_gene: TRBV27; CDR3aa: CASSSLAGAVDTQYF
j_gene: TRBJ2-7; v_gene: TRBV28; CDR3aa: CASSLGPADREYEQYF
j_gene: TRBJ2-7; v_gene: TRBV4-1; CDR3aa: CASSKGLAGSGYEQYF
j_gene: TRBJ2-1; v_gene: TRBV28; CDR3aa: CASSSDSGRRQFF
j_gene: TRBJ2-3; v_gene: TRBV5-1; CDR3aa: CASLAGAGTDTQYF
j_gene: TRBJ2-7; v_gene: TRBV5-1; CDR3aa: CASSFSFQGAYEQYF
j_gene: TRBJ1-1; v_gene: TRBV5-1; CDR3aa: CASSLEGRGHMNTEAFF
j_gene: TRBJ2-3; v_gene: TRBV7-2; CDR3aa: CASSLVAGGTDTQYF
j_gene: TRBJ1-5; v_gene: TRBV2; CDR3aa: CASSSGGNQPQHF
j_gene: TRBJ1-1; v_gene: TRBV18; CDR3aa: CASSAGDFTEAFF
j_gene: TRBJ1-4; v_gene: TRBV6-1; CDR3aa: CASSTRQGRGEKLFF
j_gene: TRBJ2-1; v_gene: TRBV18; CDR3aa: CASSPSREDEQFF
j_gene: TRBJ1-1; v_gene: TRBV28; CDR3aa: CASSGTGGTEAFF
j_gene: TRBJ2-5; v_gene: TRBV5-1; CDR3aa: CASSFQQSQETQYF
j_gene: TRBJ2-3; v_gene: TRBV18; CDR3aa: CASSPPSRGDTQYF
j_gene: TRBJ2-7; v_gene: TRBV6-1; CDR3aa: CASSEIAGTYEQYF
j_gene: TRBJ1-1; v_gene: TRBV4-1; CDR3aa: CASSQSREAFF
j_gene: TRBJ1-2; v_gene: TRBV6-1; CDR3aa: CASSERRTGRFSGYGYTF
j_gene: TRBJ2-3; v_gene: TRBV7-2; CDR3aa: CASSHGHTDTQYF
j_gene: TRBJ1-2; v_gene: TRBV5-6; CDR3aa: CASSPGHQDRGYTF
j_gene: TRBJ2-4; v_gene: TRBV5-1; CDR3aa: CASSLFAGARGNIQYF
j_gene: TRBJ1-4; v_gene: TRBV6-1; CDR3aa: CASSEGPAQTGREKLFF
j_gene: TRBJ2-7; v_gene: TRBV6-6; CDR3aa: CASSRSSGSYEQYF
j_gene: TRBJ1-1; v_gene: TRBV5-1; CDR3aa: CASSLQGNTEAFF
j_gene: TRBJ2-1; v_gene: TRBV27; CDR3aa: CASSFSGISPNEQFF
j_gene: TRBJ2-7; v_gene: TRBV5-6; CDR3aa: CASSFGTEYEQYF
j_gene: TRBJ1-2; v_gene: TRBV2; CDR3aa: CASSEVRRLYGYTF
j_gene: TRBJ2-5; v_gene: TRBV20-1; CDR3aa: CSAAGGETQYF
j_gene: TRBJ2-5; v_gene: TRBV30; CDR3aa: CAWTTTTETQYF
j_gene: TRBJ1-2; v_gene: TRBV15; CDR3aa: CATSREGQGIYGYTF
j_gene: TRBJ1-5; v_gene: TRBV28; CDR3aa: CASSPPRGNQPQHF
j_gene: TRBJ2-7; v_gene: TRBV28; CDR3aa: CASSLGGGYEQYF
j_gene: TRBJ2-4; v_gene: TRBV6-6; CDR3aa: CASSYERQGKNIQYF
j_gene: TRBJ1-4; v_gene: TRBV28; CDR3aa: CASSSPNEKLFF